The rows below give T cell receptor beta chains drawn from one sample of a study of CD8 T cells in ankylosing spondylitis. Each CDR3 protein gets one entry after TCRdb re-called the 5' RACE reads with MiXCR. The sample lists approximately 500,000 distinct CDR3 sequences, roughly 13% occurring once. Source material: blood, either unsorted or a sorted T cell fraction (not recorded which). Source of these receptors: a male donor with ankylosing spondylitis. The CDR3 runs from the conserved cysteine through the conserved F or W. D genes are given only for firm matches. Some rows mark clone size as missing; the rest say once, few, many or name a class of expanded clone.

V gene	clone size	J gene	CDR3 length	D gene	CDR3 protein	CDR3 DNA
TRBV25-1	many	TRBJ2-1	16	TRBD2	CASSEGTSIPYNEQFF	TGTGCCAGCAGTGAAGGGACTAGTATCCCCTACAATGAGCAGTTCTTC
TRBV3-1	NA	TRBJ2-5	13	NA	CASSHPGVETQYF	TGTGCCAGCAGCCACCCCGGGGTGGAGACCCAGTACTTC
TRBV2	few	TRBJ2-5	15	TRBD1	CASSSQGASQETQYF	TGTGCCAGCAGCTCCCAGGGGGCGTCGCAAGAGACCCAGTACTTC
TRBV5-1	many	TRBJ2-7	18	TRBD1	CASSLEGTGAISSYEQYF	TGCGCCAGCAGCTTGGAAGGGACAGGGGCGATAAGCTCCTACGAGCAGTACTTC
TRBV11-2	NA	TRBJ1-2	15	TRBD1	CASSLTGQGGYGYTF	TGTGCCAGCAGCTTAACGGGACAGGGGGGCTATGGCTACACCTTC
TRBV29-1	many	TRBJ1-2	14	TRBD1	CSVDTARTGGGYTF	TGCAGCGTTGACACGGCGAGGACAGGGGGCGGCTACACCTTC
TRBV10-3	NA	TRBJ2-5	13	TRBD1	CAISGTGEETQYF	TGTGCCATCAGTGGAACAGGGGAAGAGACCCAGTACTTC
TRBV9	NA	TRBJ2-2	12	NA	CASSVGARELFF	TGTGCCAGCAGCGTTGGCGCGAGGGAGCTGTTTTTT
TRBV4-2	few	TRBJ2-3	14	NA	CASSKDGSGDTQYF	TGTGCCAGCAGCAAAGATGGTAGCGGAGATACGCAGTATTTT
TRBV5-4	few	TRBJ2-3	14	NA	CASSFAGSRDTQYF	TGTGCCAGCAGCTTCGCGGGATCGCGAGATACGCAGTATTTT
TRBV25-1	many	TRBJ2-1	15	NA	CASRARGSSYNEQFF	TGTGCCAGCAGGGCCCGGGGCAGCTCCTACAATGAGCAGTTCTTC
TRBV20-1	few	TRBJ2-7	11	NA	CSAIMRYEQYF	TGCAGTGCTATCATGCGCTACGAGCAGTACTTC
TRBV11-2	NA	TRBJ2-5	14	NA	CASSLSASRETQYF	TGTGCCAGCAGCTTATCCGCGTCTAGGGAGACCCAGTACTTC
TRBV27	few	TRBJ1-5	14	TRBD1	CASRSSGGYQPQHF	TGTGCCAGCAGAAGCTCAGGGGGATATCAGCCCCAGCATTTT
TRBV6-1	few	TRBJ2-3	17	TRBD2	CASSESILAGSTDTQYF	TGTGCCAGCAGTGAATCTATACTAGCGGGGAGCACAGATACGCAGTATTTT
TRBV6-1	few	TRBJ1-5	15	TRBD1	CASSQGTGVGQPQHF	TGTGCCAGCAGTCAGGGGACAGGGGTGGGCCAGCCCCAGCATTTT
TRBV2	few	TRBJ2-5	14	NA	CASTLGQWGETQYF	TGTGCCAGCACCCTCGGACAGTGGGGAGAGACCCAGTACTTC
TRBV11-2	few	TRBJ1-3	13	NA	CASSLLTGNTIYF	TGTGCCAGCAGCTTACTAACCGGAAACACCATATATTTT
TRBV7-6	few	TRBJ2-5	21	TRBD2	CASSLALKVAGGNQFQETQYF	TGTGCCAGCAGCTTAGCGTTGAAGGTAGCGGGAGGAAACCAATTCCAAGAGACCCAGTACTTC
TRBV2	many	TRBJ2-5	11	NA	CATTSRETQYF	TGTGCCACCACGTCACGGGAGACCCAGTACTTC
TRBV2	few	TRBJ2-7	15	TRBD1	CASSEAGTGLYEQYF	TGTGCCAGCAGTGAAGCCGGGACAGGGCTCTACGAGCAGTACTTC
TRBV6-1	NA	TRBJ2-1	14	TRBD2	CASKSGRVNNEQFF	TGTGCCAGCAAAAGCGGGAGAGTGAACAATGAGCAGTTCTTC
TRBV12-3/TRBV12-4	many	TRBJ2-2	17	TRBD2	CASTLTGGRSNTGELFF	TGTGCCAGCACCCTAACGGGCGGGAGGAGCAACACCGGGGAGCTGTTTTTT
TRBV11-2	NA	TRBJ2-6	14	NA	CASSLNRGANVLTF	TGTGCCAGCAGCCTAAATAGGGGGGCCAACGTCCTGACTTTC
TRBV2	few	TRBJ1-4	13	NA	CASTVGAYEKLFF	TGTGCCAGCACGGTGGGGGCATATGAAAAACTGTTTTTT
TRBV19	NA	TRBJ2-1	17	NA	CASSTPISSATYNEQFF	TGTGCCAGTAGTACCCCCATATCTAGCGCTACCTACAATGAGCAGTTCTTC
TRBV5-1	few	TRBJ2-2	15	NA	CASSSNQGGPGELFF	TGCGCCAGCAGCTCTAACCAGGGGGGCCCCGGGGAGCTGTTTTTT
TRBV5-1	many	TRBJ1-1	13	NA	CASRKGTNTEAFF	TGCGCCAGCCGAAAGGGGACGAACACTGAAGCTTTCTTT
TRBV5-1	many	TRBJ2-5	14	NA	CASSFGRLQETQYF	TGCGCCAGCAGCTTTGGCAGGCTCCAAGAGACCCAGTACTTC
TRBV20-1	NA	TRBJ2-1	13	TRBD2	CSASLGLDGEQFF	TGCAGTGCTAGCCTGGGACTAGACGGAGAGCAGTTCTTC
TRBV15	few	TRBJ1-2	14	NA	CATSRTPQGDGYTF	TGTGCCACCAGCAGAACCCCCCAGGGTGATGGCTACACCTTC
TRBV25-1	NA	TRBJ2-5	15	NA	CASRTEGGARETQYF	TGTGCCAGCAGGACGGAGGGGGGGGCGCGGGAGACCCAGTACTTC
TRBV9	few	TRBJ2-1	14	TRBD2	CASSVAGLAGEQFF	TGTGCCAGCAGCGTAGCGGGACTAGCCGGTGAGCAGTTCTTC